The table lists the clone carrying this T cell receptor (beta chain) with a count of one. Germline V CDR1 and CDR2: MNHEY, SVGAGI. CDR3 size: 15 residues. Trimming cost V 7 bases and J 0 bases, with 10 bases left between them. This sample was taken from a study of T cell changes during pregnancy in multiple sclerosis. This table comes from immunoSEQ multiplex PCR, and its TCRdb copy is limited to in-frame clones, with some not included. Of roughly 100,000 clones in the sample, roughly 90% were seen once. The sample here was peripheral blood, taken after pregnancy. This chain uses TRBV6-5 with TRBJ2-6; D is uncertain. This receptor was taken from a female donor with multiple sclerosis, enrolled in a pregnancy study. The CDR3 loop is CASNPESSGANVLTF. CDR3 nucleotides: TGTGCCAGCAATCCCGAGAGCTCTGGGGCCAACGTCCTGACTTTC.